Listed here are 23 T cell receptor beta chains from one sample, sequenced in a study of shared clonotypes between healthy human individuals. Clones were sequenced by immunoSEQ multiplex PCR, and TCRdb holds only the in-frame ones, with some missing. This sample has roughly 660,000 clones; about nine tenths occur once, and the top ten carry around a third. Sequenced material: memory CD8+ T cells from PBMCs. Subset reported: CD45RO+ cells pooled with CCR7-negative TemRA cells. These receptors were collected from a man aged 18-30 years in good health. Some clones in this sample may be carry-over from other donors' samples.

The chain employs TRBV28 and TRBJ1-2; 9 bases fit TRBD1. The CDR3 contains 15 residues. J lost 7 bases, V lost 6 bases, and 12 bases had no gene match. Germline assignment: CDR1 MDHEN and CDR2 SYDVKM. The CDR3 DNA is TGTGCCAGCAGGACTCCGAGGACAGGGGTTTCTGGCTACACCTTC. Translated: CASRTPRTGVSGYTF.

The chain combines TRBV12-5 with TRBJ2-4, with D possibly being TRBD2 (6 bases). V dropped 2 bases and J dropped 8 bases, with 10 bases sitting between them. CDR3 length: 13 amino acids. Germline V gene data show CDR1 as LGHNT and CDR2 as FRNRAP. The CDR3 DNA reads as TGTGCTAGTGGTTTGCACCCGGGGGACATTCAGTACTTC. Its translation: CASGLHPGDIQYF. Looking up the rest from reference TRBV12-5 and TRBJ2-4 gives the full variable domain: DARVTQTPRHKVTEMGQEVTMRCQPILGHNTVFWYRQTMMQGLELLAYFRNRAPLDDSGMPKDRFSAEMPDATLATLKIQPSEPRDSAVYFCASGLHPGDIQYFGAGTRLSVL.

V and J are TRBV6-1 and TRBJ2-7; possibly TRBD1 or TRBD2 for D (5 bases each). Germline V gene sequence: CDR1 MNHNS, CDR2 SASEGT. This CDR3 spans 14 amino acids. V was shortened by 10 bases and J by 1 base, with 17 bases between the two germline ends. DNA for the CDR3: TGTGCCACCAACTCCGGGACGCTATCCTACGAGCAGTACTTC. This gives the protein CATNSGTLSYEQYF.

The CDR3 is CASRASGRSSDTQYF. Here the CDR3 DNA reads TGTGCCAGCAGGGCTAGCGGGAGGTCCTCAGATACGCAGTATTTT. This rearrangement joins TRBV6-4 to TRBJ2-3, with 11 bases lining up with TRBD2. The CDR3 runs 15 residues. The V segment lost 6 bases and the J segment 4 bases; nucleotides outside the gene matches: 6. The germline gives CDR1 MRHNA, CDR2 SNTAGT.

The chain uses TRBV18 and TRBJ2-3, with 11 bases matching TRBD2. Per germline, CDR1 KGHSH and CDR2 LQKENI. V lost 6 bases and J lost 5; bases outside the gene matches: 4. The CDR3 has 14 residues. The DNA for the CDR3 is TGTGCCAGCTCGTCACTAGCGGGAGTAGATACGCAGTATTTT. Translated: CASSSLAGVDTQYF.

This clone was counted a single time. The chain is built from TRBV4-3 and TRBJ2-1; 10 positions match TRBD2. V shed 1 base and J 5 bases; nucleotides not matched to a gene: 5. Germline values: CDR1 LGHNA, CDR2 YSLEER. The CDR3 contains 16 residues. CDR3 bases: TGCGCCAGCAGCCAAGCGCTAGCGGGAGTTGACAATGAGCAGTTCTTC. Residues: CASSQALAGVDNEQFF.

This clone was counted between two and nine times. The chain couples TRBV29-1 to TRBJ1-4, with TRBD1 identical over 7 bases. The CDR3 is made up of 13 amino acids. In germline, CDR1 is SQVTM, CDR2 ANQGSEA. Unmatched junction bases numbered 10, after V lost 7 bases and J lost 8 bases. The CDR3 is CSAAQGMTEKLFF. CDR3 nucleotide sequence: TGCAGCGCCGCACAGGGGATGACAGAAAAACTGTTTTTT.

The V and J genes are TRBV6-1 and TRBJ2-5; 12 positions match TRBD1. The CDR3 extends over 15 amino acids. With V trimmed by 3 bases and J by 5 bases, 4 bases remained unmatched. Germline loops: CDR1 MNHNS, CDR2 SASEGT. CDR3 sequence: CASSEGTGGVETQYF. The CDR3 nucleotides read TGTGCCAGCAGTGAGGGGACAGGGGGCGTGGAGACCCAGTACTTC.

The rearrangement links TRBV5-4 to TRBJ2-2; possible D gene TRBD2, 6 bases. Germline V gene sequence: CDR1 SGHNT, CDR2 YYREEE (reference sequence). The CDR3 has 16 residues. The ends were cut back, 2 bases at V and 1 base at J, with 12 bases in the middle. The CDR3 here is CASSFEIAVNTGELFF. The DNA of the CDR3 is TGTGCCAGCAGCTTCGAGATAGCGGTGAACACCGGGGAGCTGTTTTTT.

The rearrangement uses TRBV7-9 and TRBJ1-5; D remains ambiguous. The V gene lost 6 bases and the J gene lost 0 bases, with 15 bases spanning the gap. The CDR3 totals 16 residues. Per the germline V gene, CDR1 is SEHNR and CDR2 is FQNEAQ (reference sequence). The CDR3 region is CASSPLTGHSNQPQHF. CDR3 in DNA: TGTGCCAGCAGTCCCCTGACCGGTCATAGCAATCAGCCCCAGCATTTT.

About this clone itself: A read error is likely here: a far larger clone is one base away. CDR3 residues: CASSLGREACF. In DNA form, the CDR3 reads TGTGCCAGCAGCTTAGGCCGTGAAGCTTGCTTT. V is TRBV7-9 and J is TRBJ1-1; D is uncertain. The CDR3 consists of 11 residues. Germline V gene lookup returns CDR1 SEHNR and CDR2 FQNEAQ (reference sequence).

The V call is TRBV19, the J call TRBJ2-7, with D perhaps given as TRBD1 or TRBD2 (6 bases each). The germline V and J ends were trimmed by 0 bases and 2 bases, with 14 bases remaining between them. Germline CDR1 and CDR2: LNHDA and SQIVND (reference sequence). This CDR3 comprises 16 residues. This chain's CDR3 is CASSIDPERGAYEQYF. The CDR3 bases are TGTGCCAGTAGTATAGACCCCGAGAGGGGGGCCTACGAGCAGTACTTC.

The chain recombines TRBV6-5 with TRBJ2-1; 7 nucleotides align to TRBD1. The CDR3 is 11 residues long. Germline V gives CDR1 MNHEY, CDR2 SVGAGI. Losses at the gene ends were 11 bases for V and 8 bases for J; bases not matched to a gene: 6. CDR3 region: CAQGELDEQFF. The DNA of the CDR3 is TGTGCCCAGGGGGAGCTAGATGAGCAGTTCTTC.

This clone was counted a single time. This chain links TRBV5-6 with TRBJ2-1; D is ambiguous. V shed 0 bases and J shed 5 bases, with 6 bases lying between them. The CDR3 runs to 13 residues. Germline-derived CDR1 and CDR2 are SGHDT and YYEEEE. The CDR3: CASSLDSNNEQFF. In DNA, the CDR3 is TGTGCCAGCAGCTTGGACAGCAACAATGAGCAGTTCTTC.

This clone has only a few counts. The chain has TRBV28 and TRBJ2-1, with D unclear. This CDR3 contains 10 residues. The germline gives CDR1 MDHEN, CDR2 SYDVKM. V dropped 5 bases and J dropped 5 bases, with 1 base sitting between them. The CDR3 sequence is CASSHNEQFF. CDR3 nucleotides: TGTGCCAGCAGTCACAATGAGCAGTTCTTC. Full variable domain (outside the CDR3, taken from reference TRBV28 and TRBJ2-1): DVKVTQSSRYLVKRTGEKVFLECVQDMDHENMFWYRQDPGLGLRLIYFSYDVKMKEKGDIPEGYSVSREKKERFSLILESASTNQTSMYLCASSHNEQFFGPGTRLTVL.

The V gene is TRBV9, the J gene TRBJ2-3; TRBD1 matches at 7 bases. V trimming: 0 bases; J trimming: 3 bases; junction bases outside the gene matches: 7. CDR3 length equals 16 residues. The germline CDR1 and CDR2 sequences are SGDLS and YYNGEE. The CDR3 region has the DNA TGTGCCAGCAGCGTAGAACGACAGGGTTTTACAGATACGCAGTATTTT. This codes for CASSVERQGFTDTQYF.

The chain's CDR3 is CASNKREGRNTGELFF. The CDR3 coding sequence is TGTGCCAGCAACAAGCGGGAGGGCCGGAACACCGGGGAGCTGTTTTTT. This sequence joins TRBV2 and TRBJ2-2, with TRBD2 identical over 10 bases. The V gene end was trimmed by 7 bases and the J gene end by 1 base; junction bases not matched to a gene: 6. The CDR3 is 16 residues long. Germline V gives CDR1 SNHLY, CDR2 FYNNEI.

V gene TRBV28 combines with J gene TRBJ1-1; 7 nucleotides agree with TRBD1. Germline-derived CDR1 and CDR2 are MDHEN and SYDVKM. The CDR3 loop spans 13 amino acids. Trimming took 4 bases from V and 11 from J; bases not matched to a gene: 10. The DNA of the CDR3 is TGTGCCAGCAGTTCTCCAGGGGGTAGGTGGGCTTTCTTT. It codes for CASSSPGGRWAFF. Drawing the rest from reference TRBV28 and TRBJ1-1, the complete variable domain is DVKVTQSSRYLVKRTGEKVFLECVQDMDHENMFWYRQDPGLGLRLIYFSYDVKMKEKGDIPEGYSVSREKKERFSLILESASTNQTSMYLCASSSPGGRWAFFGQGTRLTVV.

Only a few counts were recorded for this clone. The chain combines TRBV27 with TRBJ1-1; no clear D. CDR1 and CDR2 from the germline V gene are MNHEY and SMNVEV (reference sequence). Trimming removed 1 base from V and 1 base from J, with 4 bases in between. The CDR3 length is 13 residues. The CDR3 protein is CASSLLGNTEAFF. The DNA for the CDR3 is TGTGCCAGCAGTTTATTAGGGAACACTGAAGCTTTCTTT.

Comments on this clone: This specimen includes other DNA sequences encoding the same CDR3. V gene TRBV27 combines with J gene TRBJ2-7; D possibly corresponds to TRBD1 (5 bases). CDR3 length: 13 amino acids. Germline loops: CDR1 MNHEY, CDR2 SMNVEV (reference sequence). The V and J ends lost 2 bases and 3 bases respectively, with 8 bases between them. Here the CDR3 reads CASSLGQNYEQYF. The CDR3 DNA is TGTGCCAGCAGTTTAGGACAAAACTACGAGCAGTACTTC.

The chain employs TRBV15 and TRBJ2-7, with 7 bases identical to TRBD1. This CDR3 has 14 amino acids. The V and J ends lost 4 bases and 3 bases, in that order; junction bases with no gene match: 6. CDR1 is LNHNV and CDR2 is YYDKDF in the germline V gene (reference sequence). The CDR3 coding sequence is TGTGCCACCAGCACCCGACAGGGAAGCTACGAGCAGTACTTC. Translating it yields CATSTRQGSYEQYF.

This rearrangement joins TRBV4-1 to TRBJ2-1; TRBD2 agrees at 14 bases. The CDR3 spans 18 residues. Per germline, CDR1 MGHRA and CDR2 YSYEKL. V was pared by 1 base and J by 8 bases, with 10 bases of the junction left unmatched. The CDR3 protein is CASSQGGTSGSRPYEQFF. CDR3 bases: TGCGCCAGCAGCCAAGGGGGGACTAGCGGGAGCAGGCCTTATGAGCAGTTCTTC.

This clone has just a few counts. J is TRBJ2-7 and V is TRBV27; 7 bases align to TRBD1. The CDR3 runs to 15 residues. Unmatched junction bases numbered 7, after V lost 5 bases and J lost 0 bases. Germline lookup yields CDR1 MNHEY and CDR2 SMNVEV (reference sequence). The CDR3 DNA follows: TGTGCCAGCAGTCCACACGGGACAGCCTCCTACGAGCAGTACTTC. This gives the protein CASSPHGTASYEQYF.